The clone carrying this T cell receptor (beta chain) has just one count. Its antigen is currently unknown. The source of the thymus tissue was resections taken during corrective heart surgery. This CDR3 region has 16 residues. V was cut by 3 bases and J by 3 bases, with 17 bases left in between. Germline V gene lookup returns CDR1 MNHEY and CDR2 SMNVEV (reference sequence). The data were taken from a study of human thymus T cells. Study-wide findings and caveats: Blood and thymic repertoires both appeared biased in V and J gene usage. Highly overlapping thymic repertoires among unrelated individuals were reported in related research.

Assay used: immunoSEQ multiplex PCR; TCRdb lists only in-frame clones, some missing. The sample lists 60,000 to 75,000 clones; roughly 94% were seen once. This receptor was taken from a girl under three years old with a congenital heart defect but otherwise immunologically healthy. V and J are TRBV27 and TRBJ1-2, with unresolved D. Material for sequencing was thymus tissue. The CDR3 protein is CASSFRARSNHYGYTF. CDR3 nucleotide sequence: TGTGCCAGCAGTTTCCGAGCCCGCAGTAATCACTATGGCTACACCTTC.